These 27 T cell receptor beta chains were sequenced from one sample in a study of control samples from healthy donors and cancer patients. This table comes from immunoSEQ multiplex PCR, and its TCRdb copy is limited to in-frame clones, with some not included. The sample has about 100,000 clones; about 85% are singletons. Sequencing was carried out using blood. These receptors originate from a man younger than 40 in good health.

The chain links TRBV19 to TRBJ1-2, with D tentatively TRBD1 (6 bases). CDR1 and CDR2 from the germline V gene are LNHDA and SQIVND (reference sequence). Between the trimmed V and J ends, which lost 5 bases and 8 bases, there was a span of 9 bases. The CDR3 spans 11 residues. CDR3 nucleotides: TGTGCCAGTAGTTGGACAGAAGGCTACACCTTC. Its translation: CASSWTEGYTF. The whole variable domain, filled in from reference TRBV19 and TRBJ1-2, reads DGGITQSPKYLFRKEGQNVTLSCEQNLNHDAMYWYRQDPGQGLRLIYYSQIVNDFQKGDIAEGYSVSREKKESFPLTVTSAQKNPTAFYLCASSWTEGYTFGSGTRLTVV.

V is TRBV28 and J is TRBJ2-1; D not certain. Germline V gene sequence: CDR1 MDHEN, CDR2 SYDVKM. Trimming stripped 1 base from V and 9 bases from J, with 10 bases between. The CDR3 has 13 residues. CDR3 in amino acids: CASSLYRRGEQFF. The CDR3 DNA is TGTGCCAGCAGTTTATACCGCCGAGGTGAGCAGTTCTTC.

J is TRBJ2-3 and V is TRBV7-9; perhaps TRBD2 as D (6 bases). The ends were cut back, 4 bases at V and 2 bases at J, with 16 bases in the middle. The CDR3 totals 16 residues. Germline loops: CDR1 SEHNR, CDR2 FQNEAQ (reference sequence). The CDR3 protein is CASSWDLSPPTDTQYF. CDR3 in DNA: TGTGCCAGCAGCTGGGACTTGTCCCCCCCCACAGATACGCAGTATTTT.

This rearrangement joins TRBV5-1 to TRBJ2-7; 8 bases agree with TRBD1. Germline V gene lookup returns CDR1 SGHRS and CDR2 YFSETQ. This CDR3 region has 12 residues. V lost 5 bases to trimming and J lost 7 bases; unmatched junction nucleotides: 5. The CDR3 DNA follows: TGCGCCAGCAGGGCAGGGGGCAGGGAGCAGTACTTC. It specifies CASRAGGREQYF. The full variable domain, its missing parts supplied by reference TRBV5-1 and TRBJ2-7, is KAGVTQTPRYLIKTRGQQVTLSCSPISGHRSVSWYQQTPGQGLQFLFEYFSETQRNKGNFPGRFSGRQFSNSRSEMNVSTLELGDSALYLCASRAGGREQYFGPGTRLTVT.

V is TRBV2 and J is TRBJ2-7; 14 bases are a match to TRBD2. This CDR3 is 16 amino acids long. Germline V gene data show CDR1 as SNHLY and CDR2 as FYNNEI. The V and J ends lost 6 bases and 3 bases, in that order; junction bases with no gene match: 7. This CDR3 reads CASRSRLAGGIYEQYF. For the CDR3, the DNA is TGTGCCAGCAGGTCAAGACTAGCGGGGGGGATCTACGAGCAGTACTTC.

V is TRBV27 and J is TRBJ1-1; no firm D call. The CDR3 totals 14 residues. CDR1 is MNHEY, CDR2 SMNVEV, per germline (reference sequence). V was trimmed by 6 bases and J by 3 bases, leaving 14 bases between them. The CDR3 DNA follows: TGTGCCAGCAGGCCCGGGAACTGGGACACTGAAGCTTTCTTT. This sequence encodes CASRPGNWDTEAFF.

The rearrangement links TRBV2 to TRBJ1-1; 9 bases match TRBD1. Germline V CDR1 and CDR2: SNHLY, FYNNEI. With 3 bases clipped from V and 7 bases from J, the junction kept 9 bases outside the gene matches. The length of the CDR3 is 15 residues. CDR3 DNA sequence: TGTGCCAGCAGTGATCAAACAGGGGGCGCGATTGAAGCTTTCTTT. It encodes CASSDQTGGAIEAFF.

This chain uses TRBV12-3 or TRBV12-4 with TRBJ2-4; weak D call: TRBD1 (7 bases). V shed 6 bases and J shed 6 bases, with 12 bases lying between them. CDR3 size: 13 residues. The CDR3 loop reads CASRPGGGNIQYF. The CDR3 nucleotides read TGTGCCAGCAGGCCAGGGGGAGGAAACATTCAGTACTTC.

CDR3 DNA sequence: TGTGCCAGCAGCTTCCCACAGCCCTACGAGCAGTACTTC. Amino acid sequence: CASSFPQPYEQYF. The chain combines TRBV5-8 with TRBJ2-7; D is unclear. Trimming cost V 2 bases and J 2 bases, with 8 bases left between them. There are 13 residues in the CDR3. CDR1 and CDR2 (germline): SGHTS, YDEGEE.

The V call is TRBV6-6, the J call TRBJ1-1; no clear D. Trimming stripped 5 bases from V and 1 base from J, with 5 bases between. The CDR3 spans 12 residues. Germline V CDR1 and CDR2: MNHNY, SVGAGI (reference sequence). CDR3 DNA: TGTGCCAGCAGTACACCGAACACTGAAGCTTTCTTT. This encodes CASSTPNTEAFF.

The chain links TRBV5-1 to TRBJ1-2; D is ambiguous. The CDR3 is 13 amino acids. V lost 3 bases to trimming and J lost 4 bases, with 10 bases between them. Germline CDR1 is SGHRS and CDR2 is YFSETQ. In DNA, the CDR3 is TGCGCCAGCAGCTCCGACGCTTCCTATGGCTACACCTTC. Encoded protein: CASSSDASYGYTF.

The chain uses TRBV6-5 and TRBJ1-6, with D unresolved. The CDR3 loop spans 14 amino acids. CDR1 is MNHEY, CDR2 SVGAGI, per germline. V was cut by 5 bases and J by 3 bases, with 8 bases left in between. The CDR3 DNA sequence: TGTGCCAGCAGTACTGACAACTATAATTCACCCCTCCACTTT. This encodes CASSTDNYNSPLHF.

This clone was seen only a few times. In DNA, the CDR3 is TGTGCCAGCAGCTCTACCTACAATGAGCAGTTCTTC. Translation gives CASSSTYNEQFF. This chain uses TRBV5-4 with TRBJ2-1, with D hard to call. V lost 3 bases to trimming and J lost 2 bases, with 3 bases between them. The CDR3 length is 12 residues. From germline, CDR1 is SGHNT and CDR2 YYREEE (reference sequence).

The V call is TRBV2, the J call TRBJ2-7; D unresolved. CDR3 length: 13 residues. V lost 4 bases and J lost 6, with 13 bases in between. Germline loops: CDR1 SNHLY, CDR2 FYNNEI. This CDR3 reads CASSVTRESEQYF. The CDR3, as DNA: TGTGCCAGCAGTGTAACTCGCGAATCCGAGCAGTACTTC.

The rearrangement joins TRBV14 to TRBJ2-3; D ambiguous. Trimming shortened V by 1 base and J by 0 bases, and 5 bases separated the two germline ends. The CDR3 spans 14 residues. CDR1 is SGHDN, CDR2 FVKESK, per germline. Here the CDR3 DNA reads TGTGCCAGCAGCCAAGTGGGTAGCACAGATACGCAGTATTTT. Translated: CASSQVGSTDTQYF.

The V gene is TRBV2, the J gene TRBJ2-3; 8 positions match TRBD2. Germline CDR1 and CDR2: SNHLY and FYNNEI. Trimming removed 7 bases from V and 1 base from J; junction bases left unmatched: 10. This CDR3 comprises 16 residues. CDR3 sequence: CASTNRGGVGTDTQYF. In nucleotides, the CDR3 is TGTGCCAGCACAAACCGGGGGGGCGTCGGCACAGATACGCAGTATTTT. Full variable domain (missing parts from reference TRBV2 and TRBJ2-3): EPEVTQTPSHQVTQMGQEVILRCVPISNHLYFYWYRQILGQKVEFLVSFYNNEISEKSEIFDDQFSVERPDGSNFTLKIRSTKLEDSAMYFCASTNRGGVGTDTQYFGPGTRLTVL.

The chain recombines TRBV28 with TRBJ1-1; maybe TRBD1 (5 bases). V was shortened by 3 bases and J by 4 bases, with 15 bases between the two germline ends. This CDR3 has 15 amino acids. Germline CDR1 MDHEN, CDR2 SYDVKM. CDR3 bases: TGTGCCAGCAGTTTGGGGGGAAGTTTGGGCACTGAAGCTTTCTTT. Protein: CASSLGGSLGTEAFF.

The genes are TRBV5-1 and TRBJ2-7; D ambiguous. Germline V gives CDR1 SGHRS, CDR2 YFSETQ. The CDR3 consists of 14 residues. V dropped 0 bases and J dropped 4 bases, with 11 bases sitting between them. CDR3 DNA: TGCGCCAGCAGCTTGGCAGGTTCCCATTACGAGCAGTACTTC. It encodes CASSLAGSHYEQYF.

The V gene is TRBV6-5, the J gene TRBJ2-7; weak D call: TRBD2 (5 bases). This CDR3 is 15 amino acids long. Germline CDR1 and CDR2: MNHEY and SVGAGI. V was pared by 6 bases and J by 0 bases, with 15 bases between. The CDR3 here is CASSFAGVGSYEQYF. The CDR3 nucleotides are TGTGCCAGCAGCTTTGCGGGCGTGGGCTCCTACGAGCAGTACTTC.

This chain joins TRBV6-1 and TRBJ2-2, with a possible D match to TRBD2 (5 bases). Trimming removed 2 bases from V and 7 bases from J, with 17 bases in between. Germline loops: CDR1 MNHNS, CDR2 SASEGT. The CDR3 is 16 residues long. The DNA for the CDR3 is TGTGCCAGCAGTGAATGGACCGGGGAACTTAGCGGGGAGCTGTTTTTT. This gives the protein CASSEWTGELSGELFF.

CDR3 sequence: CASSYLWGTEAFF. The CDR3 nucleotides read TGTGCCAGCAGTTACCTCTGGGGAACTGAAGCTTTCTTT. This chain uses TRBV6-5 with TRBJ1-1; D gene ambiguous. The CDR3 has 13 residues. Germline CDR1 and CDR2: MNHEY and SVGAGI. V was trimmed by 2 bases and J by 5 bases, leaving 9 bases between them.

This clone was recorded only once. The chain combines TRBV2 with TRBJ2-1; D possibly matches TRBD1 or TRBD2 (5 bases each). CDR3 size: 14 residues. Germline CDR1 and CDR2: SNHLY and FYNNEI. Between the trimmed V and J ends, which lost 4 bases and 11 bases, there was a span of 18 bases. This CDR3 reads CASSVGRESAQQFF. CDR3 nucleotide sequence: TGTGCCAGCAGTGTAGGCAGGGAGTCAGCCCAGCAGTTCTTC. The full variable domain, completed using reference TRBV2 and TRBJ2-1, is EPEVTQTPSHQVTQMGQEVILRCVPISNHLYFYWYRQILGQKVEFLVSFYNNEISEKSEIFDDQFSVERPDGSNFTLKIRSTKLEDSAMYFCASSVGRESAQQFFGPGTRLTVL.

The chain joins TRBV29-1 to TRBJ1-1; D is undetermined. This CDR3 contains 14 residues. The germline CDR1 and CDR2 sequences are SQVTM and ANQGSEA. The V end lost 3 bases, the J end lost 5 bases, and 16 bases lay between the germline ends. In DNA form, the CDR3 reads TGCAGCGTTGATAGGCAGGAAGGATCGACTGAAGCTTTCTTT. This codes for CSVDRQEGSTEAFF.

This chain joins TRBV18 and TRBJ1-1; the D is unclear. The V end was cut by 3 bases, the J end by 1 base, with 12 bases between. The length of the CDR3 is 15 residues. Per the germline V gene, CDR1 is KGHSH and CDR2 is LQKENI. The CDR3 sequence: CASSPVFQRNTEAFF. The CDR3, as DNA: TGTGCCAGCTCACCTGTCTTCCAGAGGAACACTGAAGCTTTCTTT.

The table lists this clone with a count of one. The V call is TRBV9, the J call TRBJ2-7, with D possibly called TRBD1 or TRBD2 (5 bases each). Germline CDR1 reads SGDLS; CDR2 reads YYNGEE. With 0 bases removed from V and 3 bases from J, the gap between germline ends came to 10 bases. CDR3 size: 14 residues. Here the CDR3 DNA reads TGTGCCAGCAGCGTAGCGTCAGGGAGCTACGAGCAGTACTTC. This gives the protein CASSVASGSYEQYF.

V usage is TRBV11-2 and J usage is TRBJ2-1; the D gene is possibly TRBD2 (7 bases). V lost 4 bases, J lost 0 bases, and 22 bases lay in between. The length of the CDR3 is 19 residues. Looked up from germline, CDR1 is SGHAT and CDR2 is FQNNGV. The chain's CDR3 is CASSSHRGGAVSSYNEQFF. Written as DNA, the CDR3 is TGTGCCAGCAGCTCCCATAGGGGGGGGGCGGTTTCCTCCTACAATGAGCAGTTCTTC.

The V call is TRBV19, the J call TRBJ2-3; a possible D gene is TRBD1 (5 bases). The V end lost 5 bases, the J end lost 6 bases, and 12 bases lay between the germline ends. CDR1 LNHDA and CDR2 SQIVND come from the germline V gene (reference sequence). The CDR3 loop spans 13 amino acids. In DNA form, the CDR3 reads TGTGCCAGTAGTGCCGGACAACCCGATACGCAGTATTTT. Protein: CASSAGQPDTQYF. The variable domain in full, completed from reference TRBV19 and TRBJ2-3, reads DGGITQSPKYLFRKEGQNVTLSCEQNLNHDAMYWYRQDPGQGLRLIYYSQIVNDFQKGDIAEGYSVSREKKESFPLTVTSAQKNPTAFYLCASSAGQPDTQYFGPGTRLTVL.